This T cell receptor (beta chain) was obtained from a study of human T cells and chemical hapten exposure (dated by TCRdb to the early 2020s). At the level of the whole study: For sensitization, 2% DPC in acetone was applied to a 2 cm by 2 cm area of upper inner arm skin. Throughout the study period of around 24 weeks, patients also received therapeutic DPC doses to the scalp every week. Patch testing on the upper back used Finn chambers containing 0.01% DPC, with scoring done after 6 days according to International Contact Dermatitis Research Group standards. The mostly female patient cohort included alopecia areata with under or over 50% scalp involvement, alopecia totalis and alopecia universalis. Libraries were combined into a pool for sequencing, and differences in TCR yield between samples came mainly from small differences in library volumes within the pool. This study followed changes in the peripheral blood TCR repertoire in vivo during primary and secondary sensitization of alopecia patients to the hapten diphenylcyclopropenone (DPC). Blood samples were taken from patients before sensitization (week 0) and then at 2, 6 and about 24 weeks after DPC sensitization. Nearly 30 alopecia patients provided blood for TCR sequencing at one to four time points (pre-sensitization, 2, 6 and 24 weeks).

Receptor libraries were prepared by RACE. The data were produced on a NextSeq 500. During library preparation, unique molecular identifiers were attached to individual cDNA molecules so that TCRs could be counted quantitatively and reproducibly. From each blood RNA sample, both TCR alpha and TCR beta chains were sequenced. The original methods were these. Samples had a median of 95,638 TCRs, with a range from roughly 23,224 to 700,000. V, J and CDR3 annotation of the TCR reads was performed with the Decombinator software suite. For PS versus PT1 abundance plots, all samples were subsampled to the same number of TCRs (28,000). TCRs were defined as expanded if absent before sensitization and observed at least eight times at the 2-week time point. TCRdb reanalyzed the raw reads on its own, using fastp at Q25 for trimming and MiXCR for clone calling, and kept in-frame beta chains. Identical CDR3 protein sequences are pooled into one entry, listed with their most common genes and DNA. The V and J calls were determined by TCRdb, not by the authors. The sample has tens of thousands of distinct CDR3 sequences on record, roughly a tenth of them singletons. The top ten clonotypes cover 2.2% of the sample.

Study-level results and caveats: DPC sensitization did not change the number of TCRs with a frequency above 1 in 1000, and there was no evidence of changes in global repertoire structure. Because all patients had alopecia, a presumed autoimmune disease, the immune response of the patients might differ from that of healthy individuals. Expanded TCRs formed significantly more large CDR3 similarity clusters than pre-sensitization or healthy control sets, consistent with antigen-driven responses. Repeated subsampling changed both the strength of the expansion versus patch-test correlation and the threshold at which the correlation became significant. Patch test score correlated positively with the number of PT1 expanded TCRs, reaching significance at thresholds 8, 16 and 32 but not at 4.

The V end gives up 4 bases and the J end 4 bases, leaving 6 bases in the junction not matched to a gene. The CDR3 measures 15 amino acids from cysteine to phenylalanine. CDR3 DNA only is kept here, 45 bases in frame from base 1. The CDR1 and CDR2 encoded by the germline V gene are SNHLY and FYNNEI. The time point label for this specimen denotes: patch test 1, 2 weeks after DPC sensitization. Per the publication, the treatment or condition label means: therapeutic diphenylcyclopropenone sensitization with weekly scalp DPC. At every patch-test visit, the blood draw took place before the patch test was put on. To be eligible, patients had to be aged 18 to 70, diagnosed with alopecia and judged suitable for DPC therapy, while pregnant patients were excluded. Unfractionated whole blood was collected in Tempus Blood RNA tubes, and total RNA was extracted from that blood. The table lists this clonotype with a few counts. Its target antigen remains unknown. Within one base of it there is no much larger clone, and no base qualities were kept.

This receptor chain uses TRBV2 and TRBJ1-4, and TRBD1 aligns with 7 junction nucleotides. The starting material was whole blood, obtained in connection with sensitization to the hapten diphenylcyclopropenone (DPC). The TCR sequence derives from a man in his forties with alopecia areata. Some clones in this sample may be carry-over from other donors' samples. CDR3 reads: CASSARQGGNEKLFF. DNA sequence: TGTGCCAGCAGTGCCAGACAGGGTGGTAATGAAAAACTGTTTTTT.